This T cell receptor (beta chain) was recorded in a study of control samples from healthy donors and cancer patients. V lost 4 bases and J lost 4, with 14 bases in between. CDR1 SGHDT and CDR2 YYEEEE come from the germline V gene. This CDR3 region has 14 residues. Assay: immunoSEQ multiplex PCR; the TCRdb copy retains only in-frame clones and omits some. The repertoire includes 350,000 to 450,000 clones, approximately 92% of them detected once, and 5.5% to 7.5% sits in the top ten. This sequence originates from a man in his forties with head and neck cancer. Sequencing was done on a sample of PBMCs. The rearrangement links TRBV5-6 to TRBJ1-2; D perhaps matches TRBD1 (6 bases). The CDR3 reads CASSPGQSAYGYTF. CDR3 bases: TGTGCCAGCAGCCCCGGACAGTCGGCCTATGGCTACACCTTC. Looking up the rest from reference TRBV5-6 and TRBJ1-2 gives the full variable domain: DAGVTQSPTHLIKTRGQQVTLRCSPKSGHDTVSWYQQALGQGPQFIFQYYEEEERQRGNFPDRFSGHQFPNYSSELNVNALLLGDSALYLCASSPGQSAYGYTFGSGTRLTVV.